These 22 T cell receptor beta chains share one sample of origin, sequenced in a study of T cell responses to AZD1222 COVID-19 vaccine. The assay was immunoSEQ multiplex PCR, and TCRdb's table has in-frame clones only and misses some. The sample lists fewer than 150,000 clones, roughly 82% occurring once. The material sequenced was peripheral blood, taken on day 0 of AZD1222 vaccination. The receptors originated from an adult in good health.

The rearrangement joins TRBV18 to TRBJ1-3, with a tentative D call TRBD1 (5 bases). The CDR3 runs to 15 residues. Germline CDR1 KGHSH, CDR2 LQKENI. The V end lost 6 bases, the J end lost 0 bases, and 12 bases lay between the germline ends. CDR3 sequence reads: CASSLQDLSGNTIYF. CDR3 nucleotides: TGTGCCAGCTCCCTACAGGACCTCTCTGGAAACACCATATATTTT. The whole variable domain, remainder taken from reference TRBV18 and TRBJ1-3, is NAGVMQNPRHLVRRRGQEARLRCSPMKGHSHVYWYRQLPEEGLKFMVYLQKENIIDESGMPKERFSAEFPKEGPSILRIQQVVRGDSAAYFCASSLQDLSGNTIYFGEGSWLTVV.

The V and J genes are TRBV7-8 and TRBJ1-2; D unclear. The CDR3 covers 12 residues. CDR1 and CDR2 (germline): SGHVS, FQNEAQ. V was clipped by 5 bases and J by 8 bases, with 12 bases between them. The CDR3 loop is CASSPSGRGYTF. The CDR3 DNA is TGTGCCAGCAGCCCGAGTGGACGAGGCTACACCTTC.

The V and J genes are TRBV6-1 and TRBJ1-5; no clear D. The CDR3 spans 15 residues. The germline V and J ends were trimmed by 0 bases and 8 bases, with 14 bases remaining between them. Germline-derived CDR1 and CDR2 are MNHNS and SASEGT. In nucleotides, the CDR3 is TGTGCCAGCAGTGAAGCGAAGCTTAACGTAGAGCCCCAGCATTTT. Protein product: CASSEAKLNVEPQHF.

CDR3 in DNA: TGTGCCAGCAGTTGGGACAGACACACTGAAGCTTTCTTT. This codes for CASSWDRHTEAFF. The chain joins TRBV5-6 to TRBJ1-1; 7 positions agree with TRBD1. CDR3 size: 13 residues. V gave up 5 bases and J gave up 3 bases; unmatched junction bases: 4. Germline CDR1 and CDR2: SGHDT and YYEEEE.

This chain connects TRBV5-6 to TRBJ1-2; tentatively, D is TRBD1 (5 bases). The CDR3 loop spans 14 amino acids. V was pared by 3 bases and J by 4 bases, with 13 bases between. The germline CDR1 and CDR2 sequences are SGHDT and YYEEEE. CDR3 bases: TGTGCCAGCAGCTCCGTAGGGGACCTCTATGGCTACACCTTC. Amino acids: CASSSVGDLYGYTF. The full variable domain, completed using reference TRBV5-6 and TRBJ1-2, is DAGVTQSPTHLIKTRGQQVTLRCSPKSGHDTVSWYQQALGQGPQFIFQYYEEEERQRGNFPDRFSGHQFPNYSSELNVNALLLGDSALYLCASSSVGDLYGYTFGSGTRLTVV.

This sequence joins TRBV30 and TRBJ1-6, with D possibly TRBD1 on 6 matching bases. Trimming shortened V by 0 bases and J by 0 bases, and 21 bases separated the two germline ends. This CDR3 spans 20 amino acids. Germline V gives CDR1 GTSNPN, CDR2 SVGIG (reference sequence). The CDR3 here is CAWSVVGAGHFISYNSPLHF. The DNA for the CDR3 is TGTGCCTGGAGTGTAGTCGGGGCGGGACACTTTATCTCCTATAATTCACCCCTCCACTTT.

J is TRBJ1-1 and V is TRBV5-1; D remains unclear. This CDR3 has 13 amino acids. V was shortened by 4 bases and J by 1 base, with 8 bases between the two germline ends. Germline V CDR1 and CDR2: SGHRS, YFSETQ. CDR3 sequence reads: CASSPTENTEAFF. In DNA form, the CDR3 reads TGCGCCAGCAGCCCCACGGAGAACACTGAAGCTTTCTTT.

The chain has TRBV28 and TRBJ1-2; a possible D gene is TRBD1 (5 bases). V lost 7 bases and J lost 3, with 15 bases in between. The germline CDR1 and CDR2 sequences are MDHEN and SYDVKM. This CDR3 is built from 14 residues. Here the CDR3 reads CASMEQGGDYGYTF. The CDR3 coding sequence is TGTGCCAGCATGGAGCAGGGAGGAGACTATGGCTACACCTTC.

The chain joins TRBV2 to TRBJ2-3; D tentatively fits TRBD1 or TRBD2 (6 bases each). Per the germline V gene, CDR1 is SNHLY and CDR2 is FYNNEI. The length of the CDR3 is 15 residues. With 4 bases removed from V and 1 base from J, the gap between germline ends came to 12 bases. The CDR3 here is CASSGRGGRTDTQYF. CDR3 DNA: TGTGCCAGCAGTGGGAGAGGGGGGCGCACAGATACGCAGTATTTT.

The chain employs TRBV2 and TRBJ2-6, with a possible D match to TRBD1 (6 bases). The CDR3 has 17 residues. Germline CDR1 is SNHLY and CDR2 is FYNNEI. The ends were cut back, 5 bases at V and 0 bases at J, with 14 bases in the middle. The CDR3 loop is CASSRPGVSSGANVLTF. In nucleotides, the CDR3 is TGTGCCAGCAGTCGGCCAGGGGTTAGCTCTGGGGCCAACGTCCTGACTTTC.

The chain is built from TRBV30 and TRBJ1-2; no clear D gene. Trimming pared 1 base from V and 8 bases from J, leaving 8 bases between. Germline V gives CDR1 GTSNPN, CDR2 SVGIG (reference sequence). The CDR3 totals 11 residues. Here the CDR3 reads CAWSGGYGYTF. As DNA, the CDR3 is TGTGCCTGGAGTGGCGGTTACGGCTACACCTTC.

This sequence joins TRBV19 and TRBJ2-3; 12 bases align to TRBD1. Trimming at V came to 9 bases and at J to 2 bases, leaving 3 bases not matched to a gene. Looked up from germline, CDR1 is LNHDA and CDR2 is SQIVND (reference sequence). There are 14 residues in the CDR3. For the CDR3, the DNA is TGTGCCAGCGGGACAGGGGGCCTCACAGATACGCAGTATTTT. Encoded protein: CASGTGGLTDTQYF.

The V call is TRBV2, the J call TRBJ1-1, with TRBD1 matching 7 bases. V lost 9 bases to trimming and J lost 2 bases; unmatched junction nucleotides: 6. CDR3 length equals 13 residues. Per the germline V gene, CDR1 is SNHLY and CDR2 is FYNNEI. CDR3 protein: CARRGGRNTEAFF. The CDR3 coding sequence is TGTGCCAGAAGAGGGGGCCGAAACACTGAAGCTTTCTTT.

The chain carries TRBV28 and TRBJ1-2; 12 bases agree with TRBD1. Germline loops: CDR1 MDHEN, CDR2 SYDVKM. Unmatched junction bases numbered 6, after V lost 2 bases and J lost 8 bases. There are 15 residues in the CDR3. The CDR3 DNA reads as TGTGCCAGCAGTTTAGCGGGGACAGGGGGCCCAGGCTACACCTTC. The encoded protein is CASSLAGTGGPGYTF.

This clone was recorded a few times. The chain joins TRBV4-1 to TRBJ2-7; the D is unclear. V was pared by 1 base and J by 4 bases, with 5 bases between. Germline loops: CDR1 MGHRA, CDR2 YSYEKL. The CDR3 is 12 residues long. Here the CDR3 DNA reads TGCGCCAGCAGCCAAGGTGGATACGAGCAGTACTTC. It encodes CASSQGGYEQYF.

V usage is TRBV4-1 and J usage is TRBJ1-2; TRBD1 agrees at 9 bases. With 1 base clipped from V and 0 bases from J, the junction kept 6 bases outside the gene matches. CDR1 and CDR2 (germline): MGHRA, YSYEKL. This CDR3 is 17 amino acids long. CDR3 protein: CASSQGGQGSANYGYTF. The CDR3 region has the DNA TGCGCCAGCAGCCAAGGGGGACAGGGTTCGGCTAACTATGGCTACACCTTC.

The chain joins TRBV6-1 to TRBJ1-5; D possibly corresponds to TRBD1 (5 bases). Germline V lookup: CDR1 MNHNS, CDR2 SASEGT. The CDR3 totals 16 residues. The germline V and J ends were trimmed by 4 bases and 3 bases, with 16 bases remaining between them. The CDR3 DNA reads TGTGCCAGCAGTGGGTCCAGGGTAGGGCTCAATCAGCCCCAGCATTTT. Its translation is CASSGSRVGLNQPQHF.

The J gene is TRBJ2-3, the V gene TRBV5-1; D possibly corresponds to TRBD1 (6 bases). V dropped 0 bases and J dropped 0 bases, with 11 bases sitting between them. The germline V gene encodes CDR1 SGHRS and CDR2 YFSETQ. The CDR3 has 16 amino acids. CDR3 protein: CASSLGGRISTDTQYF. CDR3 DNA sequence: TGCGCCAGCAGCTTGGGGGGGCGGATTAGCACAGATACGCAGTATTTT. The variable domain in full, with the rest retrieved from reference TRBV5-1 and TRBJ2-3, is KAGVTQTPRYLIKTRGQQVTLSCSPISGHRSVSWYQQTPGQGLQFLFEYFSETQRNKGNFPGRFSGRQFSNSRSEMNVSTLELGDSALYLCASSLGGRISTDTQYFGPGTRLTVL.

The J gene is TRBJ2-7, the V gene TRBV12-3 or TRBV12-4, with D hard to call. The CDR3 runs to 13 residues. Trimming removed 3 bases from V and 2 bases from J, with 8 bases in between. CDR3 region: CASSFRSTYEQYF. The CDR3 DNA reads as TGTGCCAGCAGTTTTAGGTCCACCTACGAGCAGTACTTC.

As to this clone: A much larger clone lies a single base off, so this may be a read error. The chain has TRBV27 and TRBJ2-2; 7 nucleotides line up with TRBD1. The junction had 3 bases not matched to a gene; V was cut back by 3 bases and J by 5 bases. CDR1 is MNHEY, CDR2 SMNVEV, per germline (reference sequence). The CDR3 covers 14 residues. Here the CDR3 reads CASSFYRGTGELFF. The CDR3 nucleotides read TGTGCCAGCAGTTTCTACAGGGGTACCGGGGAGCTGTTTTTT.

This clone has only one observation. The rearrangement links TRBV9 to TRBJ1-2, with 8 bases fitting TRBD1. The CDR3 sequence is 15 residues long. Trimming at V came to 5 bases and at J to 0 bases, leaving 6 bases not matched to a gene. Germline-derived CDR1 and CDR2 are SGDLS and YYNGEE. CDR3 nucleotide sequence: TGTGCCAGCAGTGCCGGGACAGGACCTAACTATGGCTACACCTTC. Encoded protein: CASSAGTGPNYGYTF.

Details on this clone: The same CDR3 can be traced to other DNA sequences in this sample. The genes are TRBV28 and TRBJ2-7, with TRBD1 identical over 11 bases. V was pared by 4 bases and J by 3 bases, with 5 bases of the junction left unmatched. The V gene's germline CDR1 is MDHEN and CDR2 SYDVKM. The CDR3 spans 15 residues. The CDR3 loop reads CASSSSGTGGYEQYF. CDR3 DNA: TGTGCCAGCAGTTCGTCCGGGACAGGGGGCTACGAGCAGTACTTC. The full variable domain, rest sourced from reference TRBV28 and TRBJ2-7, is DVKVTQSSRYLVKRTGEKVFLECVQDMDHENMFWYRQDPGLGLRLIYFSYDVKMKEKGDIPEGYSVSREKKERFSLILESASTNQTSMYLCASSSSGTGGYEQYFGPGTRLTVT.